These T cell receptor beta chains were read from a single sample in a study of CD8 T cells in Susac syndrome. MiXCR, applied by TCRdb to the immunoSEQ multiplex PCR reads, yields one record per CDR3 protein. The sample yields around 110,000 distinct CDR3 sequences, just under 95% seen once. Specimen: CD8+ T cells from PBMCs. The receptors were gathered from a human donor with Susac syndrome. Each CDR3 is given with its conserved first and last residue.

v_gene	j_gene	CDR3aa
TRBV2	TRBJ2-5	CASSSPVGETQYF
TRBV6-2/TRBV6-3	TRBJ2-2	CASGGPGELFF
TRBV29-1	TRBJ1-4	CSVEEAASNEKLFF
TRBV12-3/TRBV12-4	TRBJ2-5	CASSLAQEETQYF
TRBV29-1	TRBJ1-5	CSVVQGQGGQPQHF
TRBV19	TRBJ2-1	CASTQLAGGPIEQFF
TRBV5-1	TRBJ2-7	CASSVDRGGYEQYF
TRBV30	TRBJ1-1	CAWSVLANTEAFF
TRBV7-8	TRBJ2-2	CASSSDFGGNLSGELFF
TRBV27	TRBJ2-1	CASIGSGAPYNEQFF
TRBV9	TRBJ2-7	CASSVAGNRGRREQYF
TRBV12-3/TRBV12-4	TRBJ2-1	CASTESSYNEQFF
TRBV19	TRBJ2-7	CASSISDWNYEQYF
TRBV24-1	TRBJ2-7	CATSTEPRAGDHEQYF
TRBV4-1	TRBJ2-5	CASSQVGDRGETQYF
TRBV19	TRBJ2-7	CASLDRDGEQYF
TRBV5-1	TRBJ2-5	CASSLVQGKTQYF
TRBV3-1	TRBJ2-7	CASSQKQGAYEQYF
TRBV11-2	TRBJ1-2	CASSLLSSDRARSGTF
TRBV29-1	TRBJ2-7	CSVLGLSSYEQYF